The rows below give T cell receptor beta chains drawn from one sample of a study of blood T cell repertoires in COVID-19. Only in-frame clones appear in the TCRdb table, and some are missing; sequencing was by immunoSEQ multiplex PCR. The sample has roughly 200,000 clones; roughly 94% are singletons. Material for sequencing was peripheral blood. The receptors were gathered from a man aged 30 to 39 with COVID-19, enrolled during active disease. Both conserved end residues are part of each CDR3. Fields, in order: D gene, J gene, clone size, V gene, CDR3 protein, CDR3 DNA. A D gene is named only where the DNA matches it firmly. Where a row states a size, it is once, few, many or the class of an expanded clone; other rows omit it.

d_gene: .
j_gene: TRBJ1-1
abundance: .
v_gene: TRBV7-9
CDR3aa: CASSLDGDREAFF
CDR3nt: TGTGCCAGCAGCTTAGACGGGGATCGTGAAGCTTTCTTT

d_gene: .
j_gene: TRBJ1-2
abundance: .
v_gene: TRBV2
CDR3aa: CASSERSGGYGYTF
CDR3nt: TGTGCCAGCAGTGAGCGGTCCGGGGGCTATGGCTACACCTTC

d_gene: .
j_gene: TRBJ1-4
abundance: .
v_gene: TRBV7-9
CDR3aa: CASSLAGAWEKLFF
CDR3nt: TGTGCCAGCAGCTTGGCAGGGGCTTGGGAAAAACTGTTTTTT

d_gene: TRBD1
j_gene: TRBJ2-3
abundance: .
v_gene: TRBV5-1
CDR3aa: CASSNGGDRVTDTQYF
CDR3nt: TGCGCCAGCAGCAATGGTGGGGACAGGGTGACAGATACGCAGTATTTT

d_gene: TRBD2
j_gene: TRBJ2-7
abundance: .
v_gene: TRBV5-1
CDR3aa: CASIRIAGGPYEQYF
CDR3nt: TGCGCCAGCATCCGCATAGCGGGGGGTCCCTACGAGCAGTACTTC

d_gene: .
j_gene: TRBJ2-2
abundance: .
v_gene: TRBV5-4
CDR3aa: CASSLGLAVGHRELFF
CDR3nt: TGTGCCAGCAGCTTGGGTCTAGCGGTGGGACACAGGGAGCTGTTTTTT

d_gene: TRBD1
j_gene: TRBJ1-1
abundance: .
v_gene: TRBV4-1
CDR3aa: CASSQAGGLRTEAFF
CDR3nt: TGCGCCAGCAGCCAGGCAGGGGGCTTGAGGACTGAAGCTTTCTTT

d_gene: .
j_gene: TRBJ2-1
abundance: .
v_gene: TRBV18
CDR3aa: CASSPGGGSSYNEQFF
CDR3nt: TGTGCCAGCTCCCCAGGGGGGGGAAGCTCCTACAATGAGCAGTTCTTC

d_gene: .
j_gene: TRBJ1-1
abundance: .
v_gene: TRBV18
CDR3aa: CASSATGRAAFF
CDR3nt: TGTGCCAGCTCAGCGACCGGGAGAGCAGCTTTCTTT

d_gene: .
j_gene: TRBJ1-5
abundance: .
v_gene: TRBV12-3/TRBV12-4
CDR3aa: CASSFLDQPQHF
CDR3nt: TGTGCCAGCAGTTTCTTAGATCAGCCCCAGCATTTT

d_gene: .
j_gene: TRBJ2-3
abundance: .
v_gene: TRBV27
CDR3aa: CASSPDYRVTDTQYF
CDR3nt: TGTGCCAGCAGCCCGGACTACCGAGTGACAGATACGCAGTATTTT

d_gene: .
j_gene: TRBJ1-6
abundance: .
v_gene: TRBV5-1
CDR3aa: CASSLVQGNSPLHF
CDR3nt: TGCGCCAGCAGCTTGGTTCAGGGGAATTCACCCCTCCACTTT

d_gene: .
j_gene: TRBJ1-2
abundance: .
v_gene: TRBV7-9
CDR3aa: CASSHATINYGYTF
CDR3nt: TGTGCCAGCTCCCACGCGACAATTAACTATGGCTACACCTTC

d_gene: TRBD2
j_gene: TRBJ2-1
abundance: .
v_gene: TRBV19
CDR3aa: CASSIGGSGGDEQFF
CDR3nt: TGTGCCAGTAGTATAGGCGGTAGCGGGGGTGATGAGCAGTTCTTC

d_gene: .
j_gene: TRBJ2-7
abundance: .
v_gene: TRBV19
CDR3aa: CASSIRAESYEQYF
CDR3nt: TGTGCCAGTAGTATCAGGGCGGAAAGCTACGAGCAGTACTTC

d_gene: .
j_gene: TRBJ2-7
abundance: once
v_gene: TRBV6-2/TRBV6-3
CDR3aa: CASSYPQAREQYF
CDR3nt: TGTGCCAGCAGTTACCCGCAGGCGCGCGAGCAGTACTTC

d_gene: TRBD1
j_gene: TRBJ1-4
abundance: few
v_gene: TRBV5-1
CDR3aa: CASSKDRDTRIRNEKLFF
CDR3nt: TGCGCCAGCAGCAAAGACAGGGATACTCGAATAAGGAATGAAAAACTGTTTTTT

d_gene: .
j_gene: TRBJ2-3
abundance: .
v_gene: TRBV11-2
CDR3aa: CASSLPLFGGADTQYF
CDR3nt: TGTGCCAGCAGCTTACCCCTCTTCGGAGGGGCAGATACGCAGTATTTT

d_gene: TRBD2
j_gene: TRBJ2-7
abundance: .
v_gene: TRBV5-4
CDR3aa: CASSLAASGGAGSYEQYF
CDR3nt: TGTGCCAGCAGCTTGGCGGCTAGCGGGGGGGCCGGGTCGTACGAGCAGTACTTC

d_gene: .
j_gene: TRBJ2-1
abundance: .
v_gene: TRBV27
CDR3aa: CASSLSSGLIDEQFF
CDR3nt: TGTGCCAGCAGTTTATCGTCAGGCCTTATCGATGAGCAGTTCTTC

d_gene: .
j_gene: TRBJ1-5
abundance: .
v_gene: TRBV9
CDR3aa: CASSVEGVYSNQPQHF
CDR3nt: TGTGCCAGCAGCGTAGAAGGGGTTTATAGCAATCAGCCCCAGCATTTT

d_gene: TRBD1
j_gene: TRBJ2-3
abundance: .
v_gene: TRBV5-1
CDR3aa: CASSPGGPRADTQYF
CDR3nt: TGCGCCAGCAGCCCAGGGGGCCCCCGGGCAGATACGCAGTATTTT

d_gene: .
j_gene: TRBJ1-4
abundance: .
v_gene: TRBV18
CDR3aa: CASSPFPEVHEKLFF
CDR3nt: TGTGCCAGCTCCCCCTTCCCCGAGGTTCATGAAAAACTGTTTTTT

d_gene: TRBD1
j_gene: TRBJ2-1
abundance: .
v_gene: TRBV24-1
CDR3aa: CATSDPGQDYNEQFF
CDR3nt: TGTGCCACCAGTGATCCGGGACAGGACTACAATGAGCAGTTCTTC

d_gene: TRBD1
j_gene: TRBJ2-7
abundance: .
v_gene: TRBV2
CDR3aa: CASSEGGQGYEQYF
CDR3nt: TGTGCCAGCAGTGAAGGGGGACAGGGTTACGAGCAGTACTTC

d_gene: .
j_gene: TRBJ1-1
abundance: .
v_gene: TRBV13
CDR3aa: CASSLLLGAYTEAFF
CDR3nt: TGTGCCAGCAGCTTATTATTGGGGGCATATACTGAAGCTTTCTTT

d_gene: TRBD2
j_gene: TRBJ2-5
abundance: .
v_gene: TRBV19
CDR3aa: CASSRLAGDQETQYF
CDR3nt: TGTGCCAGTAGCCGACTAGCGGGGGACCAAGAGACCCAGTACTTC

d_gene: .
j_gene: TRBJ2-5
abundance: .
v_gene: TRBV19
CDR3aa: CASGGGMETQYF
CDR3nt: TGTGCCAGTGGGGGGGGCATGGAGACCCAGTACTTC

d_gene: TRBD2
j_gene: TRBJ2-2
abundance: .
v_gene: TRBV7-3
CDR3aa: CASRPGLATAGELFF
CDR3nt: TGTGCCAGTAGACCGGGACTAGCGACCGCCGGGGAGCTGTTTTTT

d_gene: .
j_gene: TRBJ1-2
abundance: .
v_gene: TRBV6-5
CDR3aa: CASSYSPGGENYGYTF
CDR3nt: TGTGCCAGCAGTTACTCCCCGGGGGGAGAGAACTATGGCTACACCTTC

d_gene: .
j_gene: TRBJ1-2
abundance: .
v_gene: TRBV30
CDR3aa: CAWGTSLGYTF
CDR3nt: TGTGCCTGGGGGACATCTCTGGGCTACACCTTC

d_gene: TRBD1
j_gene: TRBJ1-2
abundance: .
v_gene: TRBV14
CDR3aa: CASSRGTVKNYGYTF
CDR3nt: TGTGCCAGCAGCCGTGGGACAGTGAAAAACTATGGCTACACCTTC

d_gene: TRBD1
j_gene: TRBJ1-4
abundance: once
v_gene: TRBV9
CDR3aa: CASTRGTGRANEKLFF
CDR3nt: TGTGCCAGCACTCGGGGGACAGGGCGGGCTAATGAAAAACTGTTTTTT

d_gene: TRBD1
j_gene: TRBJ2-7
abundance: few
v_gene: TRBV7-2
CDR3aa: CASSLVSGTGFGNEQYF
CDR3nt: TGTGCCAGCAGCTTAGTTTCCGGGACAGGGTTCGGGAACGAGCAGTACTTC

d_gene: .
j_gene: TRBJ2-7
abundance: .
v_gene: TRBV2
CDR3aa: CASRGTPYYEQYF
CDR3nt: TGTGCCAGCAGGGGGACACCTTACTACGAGCAGTACTTC